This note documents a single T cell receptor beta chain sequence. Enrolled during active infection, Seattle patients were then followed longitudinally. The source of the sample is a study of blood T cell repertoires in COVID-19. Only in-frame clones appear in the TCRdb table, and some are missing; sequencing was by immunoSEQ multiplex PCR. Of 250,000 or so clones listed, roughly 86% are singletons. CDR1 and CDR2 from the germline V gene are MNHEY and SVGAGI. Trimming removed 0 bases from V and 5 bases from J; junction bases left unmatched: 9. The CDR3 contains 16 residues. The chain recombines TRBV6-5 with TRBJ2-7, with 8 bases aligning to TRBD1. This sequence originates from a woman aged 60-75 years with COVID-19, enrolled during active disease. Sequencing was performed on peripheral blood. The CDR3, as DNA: TGTGCCAGCAGTTACTCGATCAGAGGGACAGGCAACGAGCAGTACTTC. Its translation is CASSYSIRGTGNEQYF.